These 22 T cell receptor beta chains originate from one sample sequenced in a study of spatial heterogeneity in lung cancer. TCRdb fed the 5' RACE reads into MiXCR, producing one record per CDR3 protein. The sample has approximately 44,000 distinct CDR3 sequences, around 13% seen once. Regarding time point: sample taken at primary tumor resection. Unsorted whole RNA of tumor, nontumor lung or frozen PBMC was sequenced. The sample was PBMCs, taken at surgery. The origin of the receptors is a male donor with early-stage non-small cell lung cancer.

This clonotype was seen more than once but under ten times. The V gene is TRBV20-1, the J gene TRBJ2-1; tentative D call: TRBD2 (5 bases). This CDR3 has 16 amino acids. Germline V gene sequence: CDR1 DFQATT, CDR2 SNEGSKA (reference sequence). Between the trimmed V and J ends, which lost 1 base and 0 bases, there was a span of 13 bases. The CDR3 reads CSARAGWESSYNEQFF. The DNA for the CDR3 is TGCAGTGCTAGAGCCGGATGGGAGAGCTCCTACAATGAGCAGTTCTTC.

This clonotype has a count of ten or more. The gene calls are TRBV28 and TRBJ1-4; unclear D gene. Germline CDR1 MDHEN, CDR2 SYDVKM. V dropped 3 bases and J dropped 4 bases, with 3 bases sitting between them. The CDR3 has 12 amino acids. CDR3 nucleotides: TGTGCCAGCAGTTTTAATAATGAAAAACTGTTTTTT. This codes for CASSFNNEKLFF.

This clonotype was recorded a few times. This chain links TRBV5-1 with TRBJ2-7; a weak D match, TRBD1 (5 bases). Per the germline V gene, CDR1 is SGHRS and CDR2 is YFSETQ. Deletions cut 6 bases from V and 1 base from J, with 14 bases between. The CDR3 runs 14 residues. CDR3 nucleotides: TGCGCCAGCACCCTGGGGCAGGGATCCTACGAGCAGTACTTC. It encodes CASTLGQGSYEQYF.

The genes are TRBV19 and TRBJ1-5, with a tentative D call TRBD1 (5 bases). The CDR3 runs 15 residues. V lost 7 bases, J lost 4 bases, and 17 bases lay in between. CDR1 is LNHDA, CDR2 SQIVND, per germline (reference sequence). The chain's CDR3 is CASKWPSGGNQPQHF. The CDR3 coding sequence is TGTGCCAGTAAGTGGCCGAGCGGGGGTAATCAGCCCCAGCATTTT.

This clonotype was seen repeatedly, ten times or more. This chain uses TRBV29-1 with TRBJ2-3; D is uncertain. Trimming cost V 4 bases and J 2 bases, with 10 bases left between them. From germline, CDR1 is SQVTM and CDR2 ANQGSEA. The length of the CDR3 is 13 residues. CDR3 in DNA: TGCAGCGTTGGATTTAACCCCACAGATACGCAGTATTTT. The encoded protein is CSVGFNPTDTQYF.

This clonotype was counted ten times or more. This rearrangement joins TRBV4-2 to TRBJ2-6; no clear D. V lost 1 base and J 2 bases, leaving 9 bases between the germline ends. The CDR3 covers 16 residues. CDR1 and CDR2 (germline): LGHNA, YNFKEQ. CDR3 protein: CASSQGAGAGANVLTF. CDR3 nucleotides: TGTGCCAGCAGCCAAGGGGCAGGAGCTGGGGCCAACGTCCTGACTTTC.

Concerning this clonotype: A much larger clone lies a single base off, so this may be a read error. The chain employs TRBV4-2 and TRBJ1-5; maybe TRBD1 (5 bases). V was cut by 5 bases and J by 1 base, with 12 bases left in between. The germline V gene encodes CDR1 LGHNA and CDR2 YNFKEQ. The length of the CDR3 is 15 residues. CDR3 bases: TGTGCCAGCAGCAACAACCGGGACAGCAATCAGCCCCAGCATTTT. Translating gives CASSNNRDSNQPQHF.

This clonotype was detected ten times or more. The chain couples TRBV12-3 or TRBV12-4 to TRBJ2-7; no definite D call. The CDR3 loop spans 12 amino acids. The V end lost 6 bases, the J end lost 7 bases, and 13 bases lay between the germline ends. The chain's CDR3 is CASSSMAREQYF. CDR3 nucleotide sequence: TGTGCCAGCAGCTCAATGGCTAGGGAGCAGTACTTC.

The table lists this clonotype with many counts. The chain uses TRBV20-1 and TRBJ2-3; 9 bases agree with TRBD2. Germline V CDR1 and CDR2: DFQATT, SNEGSKA (reference sequence). The ends lost 6 bases at V and 2 bases at J; junction bases unmatched: 9. The CDR3 totals 15 residues. The CDR3 reads CSARPGLAATDTQYF. DNA for the CDR3: TGCAGTGCAAGACCGGGACTAGCCGCCACAGATACGCAGTATTTT.

The V call is TRBV20-1, the J call TRBJ1-4; 9 positions agree with TRBD1. CDR3 size: 14 residues. Germline V gene data show CDR1 as DFQATT and CDR2 as SNEGSKA (reference sequence). V trimming: 0 bases; J trimming: 8 bases; junction bases outside the gene matches: 4. The CDR3 reads CSAREQGAREKLFF. DNA for the CDR3: TGCAGTGCTAGAGAACAGGGGGCCCGGGAAAAACTGTTTTTT.

This clonotype has a count of ten or more. V and J are TRBV28 and TRBJ2-3; no clear D gene. V was cut by 5 bases and J by 6 bases, with 12 bases left in between. This CDR3 contains 13 residues. From germline, CDR1 is MDHEN and CDR2 SYDVKM. CDR3 protein: CASSTPGSDTQYF. CDR3 in DNA: TGTGCCAGCAGTACCCCCGGCTCTGATACGCAGTATTTT.

This clonotype was observed a few times. The gene calls are TRBV7-3 and TRBJ2-3, with TRBD2 matching 14 bases. V lost 0 bases to trimming and J lost 3 bases; unmatched junction nucleotides: 5. The CDR3 extends over 18 amino acids. CDR1 and CDR2 (germline): SGHTA, FQGTGA. The CDR3: CASSLTGTSGSVTDTQYF. The CDR3, as DNA: TGTGCCAGCAGCTTAACAGGGACTAGCGGGAGCGTTACAGATACGCAGTATTTT.

J is TRBJ2-3 and V is TRBV7-9; 8 nucleotides match TRBD2. V trimming: 4 bases; J trimming: 3 bases; junction bases outside the gene matches: 12. The CDR3 is 17 residues long. Per the germline V gene, CDR1 is SEHNR and CDR2 is FQNEAQ (reference sequence). This CDR3 reads CASSYPLGAGVTDTQYF. As DNA, the CDR3 is TGTGCCAGCAGCTATCCGCTAGGAGCGGGAGTTACAGATACGCAGTATTTT.

In its sample, this clonotype was seen a few times. CDR3 bases: TGTGCCAGCTCACCGGGACTAGTCACCGGGGAGCTGTTTTTT. As protein: CASSPGLVTGELFF. The chain employs TRBV18 and TRBJ2-2, with 8 bases identical to TRBD2. The length of the CDR3 is 14 residues. Unmatched junction bases numbered 1, after V lost 3 bases and J lost 4 bases. Per germline, CDR1 KGHSH and CDR2 LQKENI.

The chain uses TRBV20-1 and TRBJ2-7; 9 bases are a match to TRBD1. Germline values: CDR1 DFQATT, CDR2 SNEGSKA (reference sequence). This CDR3 contains 15 residues. With 3 bases clipped from V and 2 bases from J, the junction kept 8 bases outside the gene matches. The CDR3 DNA is TGCAGTGCTAGGGCCGGGACAGGGATAGCCTACGAGCAGTACTTC. This translates into CSARAGTGIAYEQYF.

This clonotype appeared many times. One end of the junction does not line up with germline, which may come from a read error. The chain links TRBV20-1 to TRBJ2-1; no firm D call. CDR1 and CDR2 from the germline V gene are DFQATT and SNEGSKA (reference sequence). The CDR3 is 10 residues long. CDR3 bases: TGCAGTGCGAGAGAGTATGAGCAGTTCTTC. Residues: CSAREYEQFF.

Many counts were recorded for this clonotype. The chain combines TRBV11-1 with TRBJ2-4; perhaps TRBD2 as D (6 bases). The CDR3 contains 14 residues. The germline gives CDR1 SGHAT, CDR2 FQDESV (reference sequence). Trimming stripped 5 bases from V and 2 bases from J, with 10 bases between. The DNA of the CDR3 is TGTGCCAGCAGCACGGGGGTTACCAAAAACATTCAGTACTTC. This translates into CASSTGVTKNIQYF.

In this sample, this clonotype turned up a few times. The chain employs TRBV7-2 and TRBJ1-1, with D unresolved. The V end was cut by 3 bases, the J end by 2 bases, with 7 bases between. Germline CDR1 is SGHTA and CDR2 is FQGNSA. CDR3 length: 13 residues. The CDR3 DNA reads as TGTGCCAGCAGCTTTTCAGAAAACACTGAAGCTTTCTTT. This encodes CASSFSENTEAFF.

V is TRBV12-3 or TRBV12-4 and J is TRBJ1-1; 8 positions match TRBD1. This CDR3 is 14 amino acids long. V gave up 7 bases and J gave up 5 bases; unmatched junction bases: 9. The CDR3 sequence is CASIWTGLETEAFF. For the CDR3, the DNA is TGTGCCAGCATTTGGACAGGGTTGGAAACTGAAGCTTTCTTT.

The chain recombines TRBV10-2 with TRBJ2-2; 13 bases are a match to TRBD2. Germline CDR1 WSHSY, CDR2 SAAADI. The CDR3 consists of 19 residues. V lost 0 bases to trimming and J lost 6 bases; unmatched junction nucleotides: 10. Written as DNA, the CDR3 is TGCGCCAGCAGTGAGTCCCCGGGACTAGCGGGGAAATACGCCGGGGAGCTGTTTTTT. Translated: CASSESPGLAGKYAGELFF.

The rearrangement links TRBV29-1 to TRBJ1-4; D is uncertain. CDR1 is SQVTM, CDR2 ANQGSEA, per germline. V was cut by 5 bases and J by 0 bases, with 4 bases left in between. The CDR3 length is 12 residues. As DNA, the CDR3 is TGCAGCGTTAGGCCAACTAATGAAAAACTGTTTTTT. This encodes CSVRPTNEKLFF.

Ten or more counts support this clonotype. The gene calls are TRBV24-1 and TRBJ2-1; 10 bases match TRBD2. Trimming at V came to 8 bases and at J to 2 bases, leaving 5 bases not matched to a gene. CDR1 and CDR2 from the germline V gene are KGHDR and SFDVKD. This CDR3 has 15 residues. CDR3 sequence (DNA): TGTGCCACCACAGGTGGGACTAGCGCCTACAATGAGCAGTTCTTC. It codes for CATTGGTSAYNEQFF.